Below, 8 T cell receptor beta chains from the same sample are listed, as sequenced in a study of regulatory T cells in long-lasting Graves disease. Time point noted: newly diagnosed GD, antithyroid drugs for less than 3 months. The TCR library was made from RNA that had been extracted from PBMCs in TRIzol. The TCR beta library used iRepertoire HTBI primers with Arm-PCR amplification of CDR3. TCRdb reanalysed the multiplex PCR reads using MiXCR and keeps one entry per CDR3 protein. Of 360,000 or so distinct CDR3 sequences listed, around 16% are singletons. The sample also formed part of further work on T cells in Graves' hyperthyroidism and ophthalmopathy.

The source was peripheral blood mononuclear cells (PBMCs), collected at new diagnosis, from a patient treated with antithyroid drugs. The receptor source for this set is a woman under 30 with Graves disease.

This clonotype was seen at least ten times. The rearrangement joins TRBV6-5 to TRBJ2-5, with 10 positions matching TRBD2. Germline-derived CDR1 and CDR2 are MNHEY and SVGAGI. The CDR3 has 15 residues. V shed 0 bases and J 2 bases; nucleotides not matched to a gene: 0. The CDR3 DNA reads TGTGCCAGCAGTTACTCTAGCGGGGGGCAAGAGACCCAGTACTTC. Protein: CASSYSSGGQETQYF.

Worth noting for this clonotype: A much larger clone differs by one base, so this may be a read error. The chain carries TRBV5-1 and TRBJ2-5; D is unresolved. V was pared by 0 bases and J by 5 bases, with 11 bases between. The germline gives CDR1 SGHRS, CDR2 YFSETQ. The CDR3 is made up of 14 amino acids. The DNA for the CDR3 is TGCGCCAGCAGCTTGGAAAGGGAACCTGAGACCCAGTACTTC. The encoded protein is CASSLEREPETQYF.

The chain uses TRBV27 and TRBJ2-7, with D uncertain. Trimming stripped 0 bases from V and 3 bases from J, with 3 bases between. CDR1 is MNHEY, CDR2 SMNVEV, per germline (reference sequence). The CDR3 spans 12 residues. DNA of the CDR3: TGTGCCAGCAGTTTATCTTACTACGAGCAGTACTTC. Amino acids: CASSLSYYEQYF.

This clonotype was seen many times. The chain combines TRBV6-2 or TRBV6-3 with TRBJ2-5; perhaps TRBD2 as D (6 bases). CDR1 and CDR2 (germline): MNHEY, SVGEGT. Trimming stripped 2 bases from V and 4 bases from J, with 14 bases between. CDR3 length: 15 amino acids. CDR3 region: CASSYGVRGGETQYF. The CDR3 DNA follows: TGTGCCAGCAGTTACGGGGTGAGGGGAGGAGAGACCCAGTACTTC.

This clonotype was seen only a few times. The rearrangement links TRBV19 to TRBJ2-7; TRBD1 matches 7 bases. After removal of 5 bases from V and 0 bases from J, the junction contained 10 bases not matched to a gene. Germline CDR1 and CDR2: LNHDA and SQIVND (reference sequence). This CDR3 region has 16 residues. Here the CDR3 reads CASSSRQGSTSYEQYF. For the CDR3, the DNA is TGTGCCAGTAGTTCCCGACAGGGCTCAACCTCCTACGAGCAGTACTTC.

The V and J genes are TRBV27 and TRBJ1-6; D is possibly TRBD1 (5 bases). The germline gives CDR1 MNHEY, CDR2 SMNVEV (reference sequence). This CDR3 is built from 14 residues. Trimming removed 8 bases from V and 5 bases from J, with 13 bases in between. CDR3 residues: CASYGARDNSPLHF. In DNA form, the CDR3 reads TGTGCCAGCTATGGGGCACGGGATAATTCACCCCTCCACTTT.

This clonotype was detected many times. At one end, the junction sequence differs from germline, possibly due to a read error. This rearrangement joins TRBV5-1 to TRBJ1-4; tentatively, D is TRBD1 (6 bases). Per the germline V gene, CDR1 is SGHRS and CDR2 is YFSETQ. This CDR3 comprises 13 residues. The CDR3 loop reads CASSTRTAEKLFF. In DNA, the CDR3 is TGTGCCAGCAGCACGCGGACAGCAGAAAAACTGTTTTTT.

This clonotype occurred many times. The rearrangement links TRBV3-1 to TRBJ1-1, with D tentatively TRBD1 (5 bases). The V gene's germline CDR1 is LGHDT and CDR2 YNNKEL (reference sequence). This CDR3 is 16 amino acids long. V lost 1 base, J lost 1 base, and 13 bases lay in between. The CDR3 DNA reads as TGTGCCAGCAGCCAAGCCCTGGGGGTATCGAACACTGAAGCTTTCTTT. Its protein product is CASSQALGVSNTEAFF.